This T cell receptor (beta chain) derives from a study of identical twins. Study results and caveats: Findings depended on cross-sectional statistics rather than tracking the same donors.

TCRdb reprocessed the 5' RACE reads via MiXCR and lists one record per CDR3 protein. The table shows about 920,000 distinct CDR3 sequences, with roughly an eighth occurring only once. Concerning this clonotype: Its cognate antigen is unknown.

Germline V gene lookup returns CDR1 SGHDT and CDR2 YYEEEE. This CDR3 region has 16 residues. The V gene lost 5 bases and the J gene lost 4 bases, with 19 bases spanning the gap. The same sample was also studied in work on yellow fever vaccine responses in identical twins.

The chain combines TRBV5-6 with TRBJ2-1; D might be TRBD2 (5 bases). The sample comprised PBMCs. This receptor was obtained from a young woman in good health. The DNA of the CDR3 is TGTGCCAGCAGACCGGCCCCAGCGGAACAATACAATGAGCAGTTCTTC. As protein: CASRPAPAEQYNEQFF.